Following are 12 T cell receptor beta chains from one sample sequenced in a study of OX40 agonist ivuxolimab in advanced cancers. Some clones are missing from TCRdb's copy, which holds only in-frame ones; the method was immunoSEQ multiplex PCR. The sample includes 50,000 to 55,000 clones, roughly 80% of them seen just once. Sequenced here: CD4+ or CD8+ T cells sorted from blood, sampled in a trial of the OX40 agonist ivuxolimab. The receptors come from an adult with an advanced solid tumor such as melanoma, head and neck, liver or kidney cancer.

The rearrangement uses TRBV27 and TRBJ2-1; TRBD1 aligns across 9 bases. J gave up 0 bases and V 5 bases, and 5 bases lay outside the gene matches. The CDR3 has 16 amino acids. Per the germline V gene, CDR1 is MNHEY and CDR2 is SMNVEV (reference sequence). This chain's CDR3 is CASSKGQGYSYNEQFF. The CDR3 DNA follows: TGTGCCAGCAGTAAGGGACAGGGTTACTCCTACAATGAGCAGTTCTTC.

The genes are TRBV5-4 and TRBJ2-1; D might be TRBD2 (6 bases). This CDR3 spans 16 amino acids. The V end lost 1 base, the J end lost 0 bases, and 11 bases lay between the germline ends. Germline lookup yields CDR1 SGHNT and CDR2 YYREEE (reference sequence). The CDR3 DNA sequence: TGTGCCAGCAGCTTGTTGGCTAGCGCCTCCTACAATGAGCAGTTCTTC. This translates into CASSLLASASYNEQFF.

The chain combines TRBV5-4 with TRBJ1-1; D gene uncertain. The CDR3 sequence is 14 residues long. Trimming removed 3 bases from V and 4 bases from J, with 13 bases in between. Germline CDR1 SGHNT, CDR2 YYREEE (reference sequence). The CDR3 DNA sequence: TGTGCCAGCAGCTCGATCGAATGGAGCACTGAAGCTTTCTTT. This codes for CASSSIEWSTEAFF.

This sequence joins TRBV30 and TRBJ1-5, with 9 bases that match TRBD1. This CDR3 contains 13 residues. Germline CDR1 GTSNPN, CDR2 SVGIG (reference sequence). Germline trimming cut 5 bases from V and 4 bases from J; bases unmatched to any gene: 3. CDR3 region: CAWGQGLNQPQHF. The CDR3 nucleotides are TGTGCCTGGGGACAGGGGTTAAATCAGCCCCAGCATTTT.

The genes are TRBV28 and TRBJ1-2, with TRBD1 identical over 7 bases. The CDR3 spans 13 residues. J was trimmed by 5 bases and V by 3 bases; bases with no gene match: 3. Germline V gives CDR1 MDHEN, CDR2 SYDVKM. Here the CDR3 DNA reads TGTGCCAGCAGTTTGACAGGGAGGTATGGCTACACCTTC. Its translation: CASSLTGRYGYTF.

The chain employs TRBV19 and TRBJ1-4, with TRBD1 matching over 7 bases. Germline V gives CDR1 LNHDA, CDR2 SQIVND (reference sequence). CDR3 length equals 14 residues. V was clipped by 5 bases and J by 1 base; unmatched bases: 1. CDR3 in amino acids: CASSRDRTNEKLFF. The CDR3 nucleotides are TGTGCCAGTAGTCGGGACAGAACTAATGAAAAACTGTTTTTT.

The V call is TRBV7-2, the J call TRBJ1-3; D is possibly TRBD1 (6 bases). The germline V gene encodes CDR1 SGHTA and CDR2 FQGNSA. There are 16 residues in the CDR3. With 0 bases removed from V and 0 bases from J, the gap between germline ends came to 9 bases. The CDR3 DNA follows: TGTGCCAGCAGCTTAGCGGCAGGGGCCTCTGGAAACACCATATATTTT. Amino acids: CASSLAAGASGNTIYF.

The rearrangement links TRBV11-2 to TRBJ1-1, with a weak D call TRBD1 (5 bases). CDR3 length: 14 amino acids. V shed 5 bases and J shed 1 base, with 11 bases lying between them. Germline V gene sequence: CDR1 SGHAT, CDR2 FQNNGV. CDR3 coding DNA: TGTGCCAGCAGCGGAGTGGGGGGGAACACTGAAGCTTTCTTT. This sequence encodes CASSGVGGNTEAFF. The complete variable domain, with remaining parts taken from reference TRBV11-2 and TRBJ1-1, reads EAGVAQSPRYKIIEKRQSVAFWCNPISGHATLYWYQQILGQGPKLLIQFQNNGVVDDSQLPKDRFSAERLKGVDSTLKIQPAKLEDSAVYLCASSGVGGNTEAFFGQGTRLTVV.

The chain couples TRBV6-6 to TRBJ2-3, with no clear D. V lost 10 bases to trimming and J lost 1 base, with 21 bases between them. Per germline, CDR1 MNHNY and CDR2 SVGAGI (reference sequence). The CDR3 is 16 residues long. CDR3 residues: CAIALLKSMGTDTQYF. The DNA for the CDR3 is TGTGCCATCGCTCTCTTAAAGTCCATGGGCACAGATACGCAGTATTTT.

The rearrangement uses TRBV30 and TRBJ1-2; possibly TRBD1 for D (5 bases). Trimming pared 1 base from V and 7 bases from J, leaving 13 bases between. CDR1 is GTSNPN and CDR2 is SVGIG in the germline V gene (reference sequence). The CDR3 runs to 13 residues. CDR3 region: CAWSARGMGGYTF. DNA for the CDR3: TGTGCCTGGAGTGCTAGGGGAATGGGTGGCTACACCTTC.

This chain connects TRBV6-1 to TRBJ2-5, with 11 bases fitting TRBD2. Germline V CDR1 and CDR2: MNHNS, SASEGT. With V trimmed by 6 bases and J by 2 bases, 5 bases remained unmatched. The CDR3 totals 15 residues. The chain's CDR3 is CASSFGLAGQETQYF. In DNA, the CDR3 is TGTGCCAGCAGCTTCGGACTAGCGGGTCAAGAGACCCAGTACTTC.

This chain uses TRBV4-2 with TRBJ2-5; D is tentatively TRBD1 or TRBD2 (6 bases each). Trimming took off 3 bases at V and 4 bases at J, with 21 bases between the two ends. The CDR3 runs 17 residues. Germline CDR1 reads LGHNA; CDR2 reads YNFKEQ. This chain's CDR3 is CASSQGQAGGGSETQYF. The DNA of the CDR3 is TGTGCCAGCAGCCAGGGCCAAGCCGGGGGCGGATCAGAGACCCAGTACTTC.